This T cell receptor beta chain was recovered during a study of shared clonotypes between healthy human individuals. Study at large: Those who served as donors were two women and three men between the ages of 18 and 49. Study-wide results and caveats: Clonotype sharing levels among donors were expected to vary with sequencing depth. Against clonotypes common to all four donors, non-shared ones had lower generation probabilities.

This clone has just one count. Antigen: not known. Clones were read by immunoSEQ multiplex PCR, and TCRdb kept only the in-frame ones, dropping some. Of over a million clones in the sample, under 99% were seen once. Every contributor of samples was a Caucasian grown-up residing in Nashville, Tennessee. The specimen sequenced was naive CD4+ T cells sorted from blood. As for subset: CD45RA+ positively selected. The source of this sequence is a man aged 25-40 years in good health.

DNA for the CDR3: TGTGCCAGCAGCTTAAGTGGACAGGGGGCGTACGAGCAGTACTTC. Its protein product is CASSLSGQGAYEQYF. The chain employs TRBV7-9 and TRBJ2-7; 11 bases map to TRBD1. Germline V gene sequence: CDR1 SEHNR, CDR2 FQNEAQ (reference sequence). CDR3 length: 15 amino acids. Germline trimming cut 2 bases from V and 4 bases from J; bases unmatched to any gene: 4.